This T cell receptor (beta chain) was identified in a study of T cell repertoires in cytomegalovirus infection. Study background: Public TCR beta signatures marked donors with CMV infection and the matching HLA.

Study-wide findings and caveats: Carriers of CMV plus the relevant HLA were identified by cumulative public TCR beta family frequency. The study found HLA-C-restricted CMV-specific TCR beta clonotypes dominating the ex vivo response.

As concerns this clonotype: Its antigen is not known.

In TCRdb, the reads were re-called with MiXCR into one record per CDR3 protein. The repertoire holds fewer than 400,000 distinct CDR3 sequences, around 18% seen once, with under 9% in the top ten. Trimming took 4 bases from V and 1 from J; bases not matched to a gene: 6. This CDR3 region has 15 residues. Germline CDR1 SGHRS, CDR2 YFSETQ. The sequence was collected from a human donor in good health (CMV status not recorded). Some clones in this sample may be carry-over from other donors' samples. Sequenced input: PBMCs. The V and J genes are TRBV5-1 and TRBJ1-1; TRBD1 agrees at 8 bases. CDR3 loop: CASSGKGQANTEAFF. DNA for the CDR3: TGCGCCAGCAGCGGCAAGGGACAGGCGAACACTGAAGCTTTCTTT.